This TCR beta chain was identified in a study of Tregs in tolerant kidney transplant recipients. Study results and limitations: Tolerant patients' donor-specific Tregs expanded beyond overall Tregs, suggesting antigen-driven growth.

The germline CDR1 and CDR2 sequences are MDHEN and SYDVKM. Unmatched junction bases numbered 6, after V lost 5 bases and J lost 2 bases. The CDR3 extends over 15 amino acids. Libraries were prepared by immunoSEQ multiplex PCR; TCRdb keeps only in-frame clonotypes and omits some of them. The table shows about 94,000 clones, with 80% to 95% occurring only once. Thawed PBMCs were FACS-sorted into unstimulated CD4+CD25+CD127- regulatory T cells, CD4+CD25- non-regulatory cells, CD4 and CD8 cells. This clone was counted once. Antigen unknown. The sequencing used CD4+ T cells from blood, collected before the transplant. The V and J genes are TRBV28 and TRBJ1-2; TRBD1 matches 9 bases. The receptor's source is a human donor who received a combined kidney and bone marrow transplant. DNA of the CDR3: TGTGCCAGCAGTGAGACAGGGGGGGTAAACTATGGCTACACCTTC. Translated: CASSETGGVNYGYTF.